The 25 T cell receptor beta chains listed next were all sequenced from one sample in a study of T-cell reconstitution after alpha-beta-depleted transplantation in children. Preparation of the TCRbeta library used unique molecular identifiers. TCRdb recomputed calls from the PCR reads with MiXCR, one row per CDR3 protein. The table shows fewer than 350,000 distinct CDR3 sequences, with around 10% occurring only once. The source was PBMCs, collected before TCRalphabeta/CD19-depleted stem cell transplant. Source of these receptors: a boy in the first two years of life with acute myeloid leukemia, due to receive a stem cell transplant.

The chain employs TRBV29-1 and TRBJ1-2; D is perhaps TRBD1 (5 bases). V dropped 6 bases and J dropped 6 bases, with 23 bases sitting between them. Germline-derived CDR1 and CDR2 are SQVTM and ANQGSEA. The CDR3 sequence is 15 residues long. CDR3 in amino acids: CSVSVGAPWRNGYTF. The CDR3 nucleotides read TGCAGCGTCTCCGTCGGGGCCCCCTGGAGGAATGGCTACACCTTC.

This clonotype was counted ten times or more. The chain recombines TRBV20-1 with TRBJ2-1; 9 bases match TRBD2. The CDR3 extends over 14 amino acids. Losses at the gene ends were 5 bases for V and 4 bases for J; bases not matched to a gene: 6. CDR1 and CDR2 from the germline V gene are DFQATT and SNEGSKA (reference sequence). The CDR3 DNA is TGCAGTGCTGCGCGGGGGGGAGGGTACAATGAGCAGTTCTTC. Translation gives CSAARGGGYNEQFF.

This clonotype was picked up one time. J is TRBJ2-7 and V is TRBV12-3 or TRBV12-4, with D unresolved. The CDR3 is 13 amino acids. With 6 bases removed from V and 3 bases from J, the gap between germline ends came to 12 bases. CDR3 DNA sequence: TGTGCCAGCAGCCCCGACCCAAACTACGAGCAGTACTTC. This gives the protein CASSPDPNYEQYF.

This clonotype was counted at least ten times. The gene calls are TRBV24-1 and TRBJ1-5; no clear D. Germline V gene data show CDR1 as KGHDR and CDR2 as SFDVKD. Trimming removed 7 bases at V and 7 bases at J, with 10 bases between. This CDR3 spans 12 amino acids. The CDR3 coding sequence is TGTGCCACCAGCTTCGGAGGCCAGCCCCAGCATTTT. This sequence encodes CATSFGGQPQHF.

The sample holds many counts of this clonotype. The chain uses TRBV4-1 and TRBJ2-7, with 9 bases lining up with TRBD1. CDR1 MGHRA and CDR2 YSYEKL come from the germline V gene. The length of the CDR3 is 16 residues. Trimming removed 1 base from V and 4 bases from J; junction bases left unmatched: 8. The CDR3 nucleotides are TGCGCCAGCAGCCAAGGCCCGGGACAGGGCCGATACGAGCAGTACTTC. Protein product: CASSQGPGQGRYEQYF.

In its sample, this clonotype was seen many times. The J gene is TRBJ2-7, the V gene TRBV18; TRBD1 is a possible D gene (6 bases). The CDR3 totals 17 residues. Germline V gives CDR1 KGHSH, CDR2 LQKENI. V shed 1 base and J shed 2 bases, with 18 bases lying between them. This chain's CDR3 is CASSPQLRDNPTYEQYF. As DNA, the CDR3 is TGTGCCAGCTCACCACAACTTCGGGACAACCCTACCTACGAGCAGTACTTC.

In its sample, this clonotype was seen many times. The rearrangement links TRBV6-5 to TRBJ1-6; no clear D gene. The germline V gene encodes CDR1 MNHEY and CDR2 SVGAGI. V was shortened by 8 bases and J by 6 bases, with 8 bases between the two germline ends. There are 12 residues in the CDR3. The CDR3: CASAAVNSPLHF. DNA of the CDR3: TGTGCCAGCGCCGCGGTTAATTCACCCCTCCACTTT.

This clonotype was seen repeatedly, ten times or more. This chain joins TRBV7-9 and TRBJ2-3; 11 bases line up with TRBD2. CDR3 size: 15 residues. J gave up 3 bases and V 2 bases, and 1 base lay outside the gene matches. Germline CDR1 SEHNR, CDR2 FQNEAQ (reference sequence). The CDR3 bases are TGTGCCAGCAGCTTAACTAGCGGGAGAACAGATACGCAGTATTTT. This gives the protein CASSLTSGRTDTQYF.

The sample holds many counts of this clonotype. The CDR3 coding sequence is TGCAGTGCTAGGGGGGCAGTAACCTACGAGCAGTACTTC. Its protein is CSARGAVTYEQYF. The J gene is TRBJ2-7, the V gene TRBV20-1; perhaps TRBD1 as D (6 bases). Per germline, CDR1 DFQATT and CDR2 SNEGSKA (reference sequence). V was clipped by 3 bases and J by 2 bases, with 11 bases between them. The CDR3 loop spans 13 amino acids.

This clonotype was seen more than once but under ten times. Since a much larger clone is just one base distant, this may be a read error. V is TRBV29-1 and J is TRBJ2-7; 14 bases are shared with TRBD2. The CDR3 extends over 14 amino acids. The J segment lost 7 bases and the V segment lost 3 bases, leaving 5 bases of the junction unmatched. CDR1 is SQVTM, CDR2 ANQGSEA, per germline. CDR3 DNA sequence: TGCAGCGTTGACTCGACTAGCGGGAGGGGGGAGCAGTACTTC. It specifies CSVDSTSGRGEQYF.

This clonotype was observed a handful of times. The chain combines TRBV4-3 with TRBJ2-3; 7 positions match TRBD2. Germline V gives CDR1 LGHNA, CDR2 YSLEER. This CDR3 is built from 16 residues. The J segment lost 5 bases and the V segment lost 0 bases, leaving 8 bases of the junction unmatched. The CDR3 is CASSQDMREGRDTQYF. CDR3 DNA: TGCGCCAGCAGCCAAGATATGAGGGAGGGCAGAGATACGCAGTATTTT.

There are many counts of this clonotype. The CDR3 spells CASSRDFYEQYF. CDR3 sequence (DNA): TGTGCCAGCAGTCGGGACTTCTACGAGCAGTACTTC. The chain couples TRBV12-3 or TRBV12-4 to TRBJ2-7; tentatively, D is TRBD2 (6 bases). This CDR3 comprises 12 residues. V lost 5 bases to trimming and J lost 3 bases, with 8 bases between them.

The chain couples TRBV7-3 to TRBJ2-6; 7 positions match TRBD1. The CDR3 extends over 19 amino acids. Germline trimming cut 6 bases from V and 0 bases from J; bases unmatched to any gene: 14. Germline loops: CDR1 SGHTA, CDR2 FQGTGA. This CDR3 reads CASRASRDRSSSGANVLTF. DNA for the CDR3: TGTGCCAGCAGAGCAAGCCGGGACAGATCTTCCTCTGGGGCCAACGTCCTGACTTTC.

This clonotype was observed at least ten times. The rearrangement joins TRBV30 to TRBJ2-2; D is unclear. The CDR3 spans 14 residues. V lost 7 bases, J lost 1 base, and 13 bases lay in between. From germline, CDR1 is GTSNPN and CDR2 SVGIG (reference sequence). Here the CDR3 DNA reads TGTGCCTCCCCCGGCAGGCTGAACACCGGGGAGCTGTTTTTT. Encoded protein: CASPGRLNTGELFF.

This clonotype has at least ten counts. The V and J genes are TRBV6-1 and TRBJ2-2; D remains unclear. CDR3 size: 12 residues. Germline V lookup: CDR1 MNHNS, CDR2 SASEGT. Trimming cost V 5 bases and J 7 bases, with 8 bases left between them. This CDR3 reads CASSRTDGELFF. The CDR3 DNA sequence: TGTGCCAGCAGTAGGACGGACGGGGAGCTGTTTTTT.

CDR3 residues: CASSDTVNTDTQYF. CDR3 nucleotide sequence: TGTGCCAGCAGTGATACAGTTAACACAGATACGCAGTATTTT. The chain employs TRBV25-1 and TRBJ2-3; D not certain. The CDR3 consists of 14 residues. Per germline, CDR1 MGHDK and CDR2 SYGVNS. Trimming stripped 3 bases from V and 2 bases from J, with 9 bases between.

A remark on this clonotype: A read error may explain this, as a much larger clone is one base away. The chain employs TRBV7-9 and TRBJ2-7, with a possible D match to TRBD1 (5 bases). V shed 4 bases and J shed 5 bases, with 12 bases lying between them. Germline CDR1 is SEHNR and CDR2 is FQNEAQ (reference sequence). The CDR3 is 13 amino acids. The CDR3 nucleotides are TGTGCCAGCAGCTCGACAGCCCCCGACGAGCAGTACTTC. Translating it yields CASSSTAPDEQYF.

This clonotype has just a few counts. The genes are TRBV20-1 and TRBJ1-5; no firm D call. V lost 6 bases, J lost 0 bases, and 15 bases lay in between. The CDR3 totals 15 residues. Germline V lookup: CDR1 DFQATT, CDR2 SNEGSKA (reference sequence). Written as DNA, the CDR3 is TGCAGTGCCCCCGCAGGAGACTATAGCAATCAGCCCCAGCATTTT. It translates to CSAPAGDYSNQPQHF.

The V call is TRBV10-3, the J call TRBJ2-7; possibly TRBD2 for D (7 bases). Trimming shortened V by 7 bases and J by 4 bases, and 11 bases separated the two germline ends. This CDR3 has 12 amino acids. Germline V gene data show CDR1 as ENHRY and CDR2 as SYGVKD. The CDR3 region has the DNA TGTGCCATCATGGGGGGGGCGTACGAGCAGTACTTC. Translation gives CAIMGGAYEQYF.

There are many counts of this clonotype. The chain combines TRBV14 with TRBJ2-7; D is perhaps TRBD1 (5 bases). The CDR3 consists of 13 residues. Deletions cut 5 bases from V and 2 bases from J, with 10 bases between. The germline CDR1 and CDR2 sequences are SGHDN and FVKESK. The CDR3 spells CASSSRQPYEQYF. The CDR3 nucleotides read TGTGCCAGCAGCTCGAGACAGCCCTACGAGCAGTACTTC.

Here the CDR3 reads CASSPRQQGNEQFF. The CDR3 region has the DNA TGTGCCAGCTCACCACGGCAACAGGGCAATGAGCAGTTCTTC. This chain joins TRBV18 and TRBJ2-1; maybe TRBD1 (6 bases). This CDR3 has 14 residues. Trimming pared 1 base from V and 6 bases from J, leaving 10 bases between. The germline CDR1 and CDR2 sequences are KGHSH and LQKENI.

This clonotype was detected many times. V and J are TRBV4-1 and TRBJ2-1; tentative D call: TRBD2 (5 bases). Germline V gene sequence: CDR1 MGHRA, CDR2 YSYEKL. Trimming pared 2 bases from V and 8 bases from J, leaving 7 bases between. This CDR3 has 12 amino acids. The CDR3 coding sequence is TGCGCCAGCAGCCAATACGGGGATGAGCAGTTCTTC. Amino acid sequence: CASSQYGDEQFF.

This clonotype was detected many times. The chain employs TRBV2 and TRBJ1-1, with a weak D call TRBD1 (5 bases). V was pared by 5 bases and J by 0 bases, with 22 bases between. Germline CDR1 and CDR2: SNHLY and FYNNEI. The CDR3 covers 18 residues. The CDR3 sequence: CASSTQGSDNPMNTEAFF. The CDR3 coding sequence is TGTGCCAGCAGTACCCAGGGCTCCGATAACCCAATGAACACTGAAGCTTTCTTT.

V is TRBV30 and J is TRBJ1-1; no definite D call. The germline gives CDR1 GTSNPN, CDR2 SVGIG (reference sequence). The CDR3 loop spans 13 amino acids. Deletions cut 0 bases from V and 6 bases from J, with 11 bases between. CDR3 in amino acids: CAWSVRVAAEAFF. As DNA, the CDR3 is TGTGCCTGGAGTGTACGAGTGGCGGCTGAAGCTTTCTTT.

The gene calls are TRBV19 and TRBJ2-2; the D gene is possibly TRBD1 (5 bases). The CDR3 runs 14 residues. CDR1 and CDR2 from the germline V gene are LNHDA and SQIVND (reference sequence). The V end lost 3 bases, the J end lost 6 bases, and 11 bases lay between the germline ends. The CDR3 region is CASSIPPRAGELFF. The CDR3 bases are TGTGCCAGTAGTATCCCCCCCAGGGCCGGGGAGCTGTTTTTT.